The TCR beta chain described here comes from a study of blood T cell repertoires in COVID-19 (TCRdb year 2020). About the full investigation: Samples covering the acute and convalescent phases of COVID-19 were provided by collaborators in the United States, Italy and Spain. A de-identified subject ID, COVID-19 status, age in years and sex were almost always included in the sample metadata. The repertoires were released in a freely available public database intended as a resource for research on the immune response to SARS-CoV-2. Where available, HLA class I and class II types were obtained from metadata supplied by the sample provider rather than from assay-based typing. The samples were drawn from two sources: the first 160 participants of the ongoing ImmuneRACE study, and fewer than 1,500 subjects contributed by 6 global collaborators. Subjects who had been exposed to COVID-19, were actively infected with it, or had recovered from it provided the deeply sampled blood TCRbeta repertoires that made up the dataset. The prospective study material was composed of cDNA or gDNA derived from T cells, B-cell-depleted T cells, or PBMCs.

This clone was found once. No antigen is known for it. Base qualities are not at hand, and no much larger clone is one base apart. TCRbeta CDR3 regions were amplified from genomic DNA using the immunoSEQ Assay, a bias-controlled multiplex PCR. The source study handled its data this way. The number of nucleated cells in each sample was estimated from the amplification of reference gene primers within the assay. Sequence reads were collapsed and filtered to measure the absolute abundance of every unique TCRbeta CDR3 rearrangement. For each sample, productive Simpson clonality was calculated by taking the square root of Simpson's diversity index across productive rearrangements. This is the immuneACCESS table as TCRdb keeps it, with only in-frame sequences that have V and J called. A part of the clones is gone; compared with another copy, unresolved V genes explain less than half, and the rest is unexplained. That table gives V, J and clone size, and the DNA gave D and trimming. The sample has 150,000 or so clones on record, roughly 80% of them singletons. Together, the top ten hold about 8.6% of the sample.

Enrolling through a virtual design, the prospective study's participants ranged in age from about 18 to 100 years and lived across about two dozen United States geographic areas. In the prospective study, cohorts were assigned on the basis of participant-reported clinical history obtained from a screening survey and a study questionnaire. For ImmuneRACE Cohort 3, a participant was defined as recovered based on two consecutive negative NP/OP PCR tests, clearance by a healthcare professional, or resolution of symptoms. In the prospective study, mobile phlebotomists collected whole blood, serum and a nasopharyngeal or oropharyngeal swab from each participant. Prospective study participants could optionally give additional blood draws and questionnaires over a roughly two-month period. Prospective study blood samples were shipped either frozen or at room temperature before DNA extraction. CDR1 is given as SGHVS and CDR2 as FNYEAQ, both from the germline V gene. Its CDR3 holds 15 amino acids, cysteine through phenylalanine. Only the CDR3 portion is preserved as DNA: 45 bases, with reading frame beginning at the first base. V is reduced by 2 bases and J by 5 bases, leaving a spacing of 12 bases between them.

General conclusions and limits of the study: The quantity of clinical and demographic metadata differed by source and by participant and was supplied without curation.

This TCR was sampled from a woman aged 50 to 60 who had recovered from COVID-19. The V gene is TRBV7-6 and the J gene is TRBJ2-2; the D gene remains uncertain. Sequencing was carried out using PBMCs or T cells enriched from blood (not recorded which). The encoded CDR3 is CASSLTPTRTGELFF. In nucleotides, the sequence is TGTGCCAGCAGCTTAACCCCGACAAGGACCGGGGAGCTGTTTTTT. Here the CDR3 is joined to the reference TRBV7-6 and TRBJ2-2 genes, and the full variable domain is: GAGVSQSPRYKVTKRGQDVALRCDPISGHVSLYWYRQALGQGPEFLTYFNYEAQQDKSGLPNDRFSAERPEGSISTLTIQRTEQRDSAMYRCASSLTPTRTGELFFGEGSRLTVL.